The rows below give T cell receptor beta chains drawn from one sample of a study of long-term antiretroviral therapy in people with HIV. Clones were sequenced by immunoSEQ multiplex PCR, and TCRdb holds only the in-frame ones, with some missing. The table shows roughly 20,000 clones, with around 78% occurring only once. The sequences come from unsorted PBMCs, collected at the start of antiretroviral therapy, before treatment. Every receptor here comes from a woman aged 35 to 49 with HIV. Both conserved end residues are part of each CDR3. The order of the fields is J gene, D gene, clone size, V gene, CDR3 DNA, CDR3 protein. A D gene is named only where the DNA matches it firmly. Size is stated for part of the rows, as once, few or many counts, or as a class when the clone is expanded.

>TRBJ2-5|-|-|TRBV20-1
TGCAGTGCTAGAGAGTATGAGACCCAGTACTTC
CSAREYETQYF
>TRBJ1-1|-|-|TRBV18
TGTGCCAGCTCACTTACCGCCGAGAACACTGAAGCTTTCTTT
CASSLTAENTEAFF
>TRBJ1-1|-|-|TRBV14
TGTGCCAGCAGCCAAGTAGGGAAAGGGGAGAACACTGAAGCTTTCTTT
CASSQVGKGENTEAFF
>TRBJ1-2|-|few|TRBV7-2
TGTGCCAGCAGTTCCCCTCCCCCAGGGCTCTATGGCTACACCTTC
CASSSPPPGLYGYTF
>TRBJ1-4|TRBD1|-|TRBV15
TGTGCCACCAGCAGAGGTGGAGGGGGCAATGAAAAACTGTTTTTT
CATSRGGGGNEKLFF
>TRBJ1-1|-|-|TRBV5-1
TGCGCCAGCAGCTACAACGATTACAGCCTAAGGGGTTACACTGAAGCTTTCTTT
CASSYNDYSLRGYTEAFF
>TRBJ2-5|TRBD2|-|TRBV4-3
TGCGCCAGCAGCCAAGTCCCGGGACTAGCGGGGGGATTCCAAGAGACCCAGTACTTC
CASSQVPGLAGGFQETQYF
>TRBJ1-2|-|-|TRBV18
TGTGCCAGCTCACCACCTTCGGTTTATGGCTACACCTTC
CASSPPSVYGYTF
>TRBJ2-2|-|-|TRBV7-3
TGTGCCAGCAGCTTACGGCTGAACACCGGGGAGCTGTTTTTT
CASSLRLNTGELFF
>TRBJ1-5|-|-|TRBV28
TGTGCCAGCAGTTTCCTGGGTAGGGCGGGGAATCAGCCCCAGCATTTT
CASSFLGRAGNQPQHF
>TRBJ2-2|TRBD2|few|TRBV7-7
TGTGCCAGCAGCAACGGACTAGCTGACACCGGGGAGCTGTTTTTT
CASSNGLADTGELFF
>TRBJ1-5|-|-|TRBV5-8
TGTGCCGATAAGGTGCGGGGTCGGGATCAGCCCCAGCATTTT
CADKVRGRDQPQHF
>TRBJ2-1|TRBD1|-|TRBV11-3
TGTGCCAGCAGCCCGACAGGGTCCCGCAATGAGCAGTTCTTC
CASSPTGSRNEQFF
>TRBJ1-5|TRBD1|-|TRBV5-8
TGTGCCAGCAGTCCTCCCAGGGGGCGGCAGGGGCCCCAGCATTTT
CASSPPRGRQGPQHF
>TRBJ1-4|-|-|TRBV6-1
TGTGCCAGCAGTGAGAGGACGGCGGTGTTT
CASSERTAVF
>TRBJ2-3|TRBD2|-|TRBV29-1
TGCAGCGTTGATACTAGCGGGGACGATTCAACAGATACGCAGTATTTT
CSVDTSGDDSTDTQYF
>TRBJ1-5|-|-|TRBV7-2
TGTGCCAGCGACGACGGGACACGGGTTATGCCCCAGCATTTT
CASDDGTRVMPQHF
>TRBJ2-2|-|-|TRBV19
TGTGCCAGTAGTACCGGGGGTGACACCGGGGAGCTGTTTTTT
CASSTGGDTGELFF
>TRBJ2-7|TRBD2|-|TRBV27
TGTGCCAGCAGTTTCAAGCGGGGGGTACACAGCTCCTACGAGCAGTACTTC
CASSFKRGVHSSYEQYF
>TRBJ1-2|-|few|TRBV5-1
TGCGCCAGCAGCGACGGACAGCTACCGAACTATGGCTACACCTTC
CASSDGQLPNYGYTF
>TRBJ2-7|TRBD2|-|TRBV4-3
TGCGCCAGCAGCCAAGTTAAGGCTAGCGGGGGTTGGGAGCAGTACTTC
CASSQVKASGGWEQYF
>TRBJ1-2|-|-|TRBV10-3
TGTGCCACAACCAAACCCGGGGGGAGTGGCTACACCTTC
CATTKPGGSGYTF
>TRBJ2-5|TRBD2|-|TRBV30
TGTGCCTGGAGTGGAGGGAAGAGCGGGGGGGCCGAGGAGACCCAGTACTTC
CAWSGGKSGGAEETQYF
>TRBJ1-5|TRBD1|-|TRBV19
TGTGCCAGTAGTCCTTGGCAGGGGGCTTGGCTTCAGCCCCAGCATTTT
CASSPWQGAWLQPQHF
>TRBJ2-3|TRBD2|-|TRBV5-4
TGTGCCAGCAGCCTTACCGGGACTAGCCGCACAGATACGCAGTATTTT
CASSLTGTSRTDTQYF
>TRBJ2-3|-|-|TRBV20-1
TGCAGTGCTAAGTTGGGAGATACGCAGTATTTT
CSAKLGDTQYF
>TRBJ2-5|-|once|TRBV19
TGTGCCAGTAGTATGTCGGAGACCCAGTACTTC
CASSMSETQYF
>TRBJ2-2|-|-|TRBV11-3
TGTGCCAGCAGCTTAGGGGGAGCCGGGGAGCTGTTTTTT
CASSLGGAGELFF
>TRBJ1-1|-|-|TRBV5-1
TGCGCCAGCAGCCTGGGAAGGGGGGAGAACACTGAAGCTTTCTTT
CASSLGRGENTEAFF
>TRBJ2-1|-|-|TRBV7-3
TGTGCCAGCAGCTTAAGCACACCCTACAATGAGCAGTTCTTC
CASSLSTPYNEQFF
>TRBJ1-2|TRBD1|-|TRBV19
TGTGCCAGTACCGACGGGACAGCTCAAATCGTTAACTATGGCTACACCTTC
CASTDGTAQIVNYGYTF
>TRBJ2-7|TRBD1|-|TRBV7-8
TGTGCCAGCACCCACTGGGGGGACAGGGCCAACGAGCAGTACTTC
CASTHWGDRANEQYF
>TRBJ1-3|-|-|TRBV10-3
TGTGCCATCAGTGAGGAGAACACCATATATTTT
CAISEENTIYF